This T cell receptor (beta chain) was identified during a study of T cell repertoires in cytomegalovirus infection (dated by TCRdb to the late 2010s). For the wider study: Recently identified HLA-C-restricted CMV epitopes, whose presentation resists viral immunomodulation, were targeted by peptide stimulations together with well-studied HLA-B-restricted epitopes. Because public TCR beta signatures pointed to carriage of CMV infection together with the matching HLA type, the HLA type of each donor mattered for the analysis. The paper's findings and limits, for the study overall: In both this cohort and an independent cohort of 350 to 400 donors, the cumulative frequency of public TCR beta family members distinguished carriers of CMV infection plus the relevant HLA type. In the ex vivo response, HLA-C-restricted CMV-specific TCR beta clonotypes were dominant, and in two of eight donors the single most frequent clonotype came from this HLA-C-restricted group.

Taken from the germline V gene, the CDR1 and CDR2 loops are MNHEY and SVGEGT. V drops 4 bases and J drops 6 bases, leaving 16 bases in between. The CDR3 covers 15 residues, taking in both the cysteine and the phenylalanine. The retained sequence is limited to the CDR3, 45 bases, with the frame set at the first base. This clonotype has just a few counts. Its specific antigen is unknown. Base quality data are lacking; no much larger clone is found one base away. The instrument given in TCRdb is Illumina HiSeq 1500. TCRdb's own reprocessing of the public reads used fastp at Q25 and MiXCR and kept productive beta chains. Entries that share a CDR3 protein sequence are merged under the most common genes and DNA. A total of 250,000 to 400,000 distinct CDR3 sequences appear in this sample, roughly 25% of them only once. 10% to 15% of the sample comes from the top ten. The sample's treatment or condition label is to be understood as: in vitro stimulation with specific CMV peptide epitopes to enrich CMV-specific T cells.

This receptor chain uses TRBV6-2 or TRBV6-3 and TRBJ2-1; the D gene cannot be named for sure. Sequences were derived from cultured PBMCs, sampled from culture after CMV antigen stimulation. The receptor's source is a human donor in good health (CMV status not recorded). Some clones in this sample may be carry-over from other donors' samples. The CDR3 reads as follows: CASSFSIKGINEQFF. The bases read TGTGCCAGCAGTTTTTCAATTAAAGGAATCAATGAGCAGTTCTTC.